The entry that follows covers one TCR beta chain sequence. These data belong to a study of blood T cell repertoires in COVID-19. Study overall: Sources were T cells, B-cell-depleted T cells, or PBMCs; the material itself was cDNA or gDNA.

The protocol was immunoSEQ multiplex PCR, while the TCRdb copy is restricted to in-frame clones and leaves out a portion. The sample includes approximately 300,000 clones, 70% to 90% of them seen just once. The receptor was derived from a woman between 50 and 59 years old with COVID-19, enrolled during active disease. Source material: peripheral blood.

In DNA, the CDR3 is TGTGCCAGCAGTTACGTTGGCTGGGAGGGGCTCAATGAGCAGTTCTTC. As protein: CASSYVGWEGLNEQFF. The chain carries TRBV6-5 and TRBJ2-1, with 7 bases fitting TRBD2. CDR1 is MNHEY and CDR2 is SVGAGI in the germline V gene. The CDR3 covers 16 residues. V dropped 2 bases and J dropped 6; count of bases not matched to a gene: 10.